What follows describes a single TCR beta chain. The antigen remains undetermined. The V gene's germline CDR1 is SGHNT and CDR2 YYREEE (reference sequence). Trimming removed 3 bases at V and 9 bases at J, with 10 bases between. CDR3 length: 12 amino acids. These data come from a study of siplizumab effects on memory and regulatory T cells. General study findings and limits: Among alloreactive clones, only a minor fraction mapped to unstimulated subsets. Siplizumab brought about a significant reduction in alloreactive sequences traceable to unstimulated CD4+ memory cells.

The table came from immunoSEQ multiplex PCR; TCRdb's copy has only in-frame clones and leaves some out. This table has 100,000 or so clones, approximately 94% appearing once. Material: Tregs sorted from blood. This chain joins TRBV5-4 and TRBJ2-1; D unresolved. The TCR comes from a human donor in good health. The CDR3 DNA follows: TGTGCCAGCAGCTCGGGTTTGAGTGAGCAGTTCTTC. It yields the protein CASSSGLSEQFF.